In this sample, the clone carrying this TCR beta chain turned up a few times. Time point of the sample: newly diagnosed GD, antithyroid drugs for less than 3 months. The TCR library was prepared using RNA isolated from PBMCs. The data were obtained in a study of regulatory T cells in long-lasting Graves disease. Germline CDR1 SGHVS, CDR2 FQNEAQ. V lost 0 bases and J lost 3; bases outside the gene matches: 6. CDR3 length: 17 amino acids. Arm-PCR with iRepertoire HTBI primers amplified the CDR3 regions for these TCR beta libraries. TCRdb processed the multiplex PCR reads anew with MiXCR; each CDR3 protein has one entry. The sample includes approximately 350,000 distinct CDR3 sequences, 15% to 20% of them seen just once. This same sample was also part of a study on T cells in Graves' hyperthyroidism and ophthalmopathy.

J is TRBJ2-3 and V is TRBV7-8, with 10 bases fitting TRBD2. The TCR sequence derives from a man in his forties or fifties with Graves disease. The sample here was peripheral blood mononuclear cells (PBMCs), taken at new diagnosis, from a patient treated with antithyroid drugs. The CDR3 DNA sequence: TGTGCCAGCAGCTTAGCCTGGAATAGCGGGAGGACAGATACGCAGTATTTT. Translating it yields CASSLAWNSGRTDTQYF.